The sequence of this T cell receptor (beta chain) was determined in a study of blood T cell repertoires in COVID-19. Study processing details: Estimated nucleated cell counts came from reference gene primer amplification. The method was immunoSEQ multiplex PCR; TCRdb's version includes in-frame clones alone and lacks a portion of them. V and J calls and clone size are as listed in that table; D and trimming were resolved from the DNA. The sample has 40,000 to 45,000 clones, approximately 91% seen once. Germline V gene lookup returns CDR1 LGHNT and CDR2 FRNRAP. The V and J ends lost 6 bases and 6 bases, in that order; junction bases with no gene match: 13. The CDR3 totals 16 residues.

The sequencing sample was made of peripheral blood. This TCR was sampled from a human donor in a cohort sampled during active COVID-19. The genes are TRBV12-5 and TRBJ2-1; TRBD1 matches 8 bases. CDR3: CASGLQDREAFNEQFF. For the CDR3, the DNA is TGTGCTAGTGGACTACAGGACAGGGAGGCGTTCAATGAGCAGTTCTTC.